The 16 T cell receptor beta chains given below trace back to one sample, sequenced in a study of T cell repertoires in cytomegalovirus infection. TCRdb passed the reads through MiXCR, listing each CDR3 protein once. The sample has roughly 78,000 distinct CDR3 sequences, approximately 42% seen once. Their antigens are not known. This sample comprised CD8+ T cells from cultured PBMCs, obtained from culture after CMV antigen stimulation. Receptor source: a human donor in good health (CMV status not recorded). Some clones in this sample may be carry-over from other donors' samples.

The rearrangement uses TRBV28 and TRBJ2-3, with D maybe TRBD2 (6 bases). The CDR3 consists of 17 residues. Trimming took 8 bases from V and 0 from J, leaving 21 bases between them. Germline CDR1 is MDHEN and CDR2 is SYDVKM. This CDR3 is CASGNGYGGGSTDTQYF. DNA of the CDR3: TGTGCCAGCGGCAATGGCTATGGTGGGGGGAGCACAGATACGCAGTATTTT.

The chain recombines TRBV6-2 or TRBV6-3 with TRBJ2-1; tentatively, D is TRBD2 (6 bases). Germline loops: CDR1 MNHEY, CDR2 SVGEGT. The CDR3 loop spans 12 amino acids. With 6 bases removed from V and 12 bases from J, the gap between germline ends came to 15 bases. CDR3 coding DNA: TGTGCCAGCAGCCCCGGGGGTGGATTGCAGTTCTTC. Protein: CASSPGGGLQFF.

The table lists this clonotype with a few counts. The chain combines TRBV20-1 with TRBJ1-1; D is ambiguous. Germline values: CDR1 DFQATT, CDR2 SNEGSKA (reference sequence). This CDR3 is 10 amino acids long. Trimming cost V 4 bases and J 5 bases, with 5 bases left between them. CDR3 region: CSAMGTEAFF. Here the CDR3 DNA reads TGCAGTGCTATGGGAACTGAAGCTTTCTTT.

The V and J genes are TRBV10-3 and TRBJ2-1; D may be TRBD1 or TRBD2 (5 bases each). Germline lookup yields CDR1 ENHRY and CDR2 SYGVKD. The germline V and J ends were trimmed by 8 bases and 3 bases, with 17 bases remaining between them. This CDR3 has 15 amino acids. CDR3 bases: TGTGCCATCGGACCGGGTCGGGGCGGCTACAATGAGCAGTTCTTC. This codes for CAIGPGRGGYNEQFF.

V and J are TRBV29-1 and TRBJ2-7; D possibly corresponds to TRBD1 (7 bases). Per the germline V gene, CDR1 is SQVTM and CDR2 is ANQGSEA. V was clipped by 6 bases and J by 5 bases, with 14 bases between them. This CDR3 comprises 12 residues. The chain's CDR3 is CSVADREDEQYF. The CDR3 coding sequence is TGCAGCGTCGCCGACAGGGAGGACGAGCAGTACTTC.

The J gene is TRBJ2-7, the V gene TRBV7-8; D is uncertain. The germline gives CDR1 SGHVS, CDR2 FQNEAQ. The CDR3 spans 13 residues. V was shortened by 8 bases and J by 0 bases, with 11 bases between the two germline ends. CDR3 loop: CASLNPGSYEQYF. Here the CDR3 DNA reads TGTGCCAGCTTAAACCCGGGCTCCTACGAGCAGTACTTC.

This clonotype occurred a few times. The gene calls are TRBV7-9 and TRBJ1-2; D is uncertain. Between the trimmed V and J ends, which lost 5 bases and 5 bases, there was a span of 12 bases. The V gene's germline CDR1 is SEHNR and CDR2 FQNEAQ (reference sequence). The CDR3 runs 13 residues. The CDR3 is CASSLGSEYGYTF. CDR3 bases: TGTGCCAGCAGCCTCGGGTCGGAGTATGGCTACACCTTC.

The gene calls are TRBV28 and TRBJ1-2, with D possibly being TRBD1 (5 bases). Trimming took off 3 bases at V and 2 bases at J, with 13 bases between the two ends. This CDR3 contains 15 residues. Germline V gene sequence: CDR1 MDHEN, CDR2 SYDVKM. CDR3 amino acids: CASSFGTEVNYGYTF. The CDR3 DNA is TGTGCCAGCAGTTTCGGGACGGAAGTCAACTATGGCTACACCTTC.

A single count supports this clonotype. The rearrangement uses TRBV27 and TRBJ2-3; D may correspond to TRBD1 or TRBD2 (5 bases each). Germline V gives CDR1 MNHEY, CDR2 SMNVEV (reference sequence). The V end was cut by 7 bases, the J end by 5 bases, with 7 bases between. The CDR3 is made up of 11 amino acids. The chain's CDR3 is CASIGGDTQYF. For the CDR3, the DNA is TGTGCCAGCATTGGGGGAGATACGCAGTATTTT.

The gene calls are TRBV11-2 and TRBJ2-5; D call uncertain. Trimming cost V 3 bases and J 6 bases, with 17 bases left between them. The CDR3 has 15 amino acids. The germline gives CDR1 SGHAT, CDR2 FQNNGV. The CDR3 spells CASSFHGPTAKTQYF. The CDR3, as DNA: TGTGCCAGCAGCTTTCACGGACCCACGGCGAAGACCCAGTACTTC.

This chain uses TRBV5-1 with TRBJ2-1; 11 bases are a match to TRBD2. In germline, CDR1 is SGHRS, CDR2 YFSETQ. This CDR3 is built from 20 residues. With 0 bases clipped from V and 0 bases from J, the junction kept 11 bases outside the gene matches. CDR3 in DNA: TGCGCCAGCAGCTTGGAGGTTAGCGGGGGGGTCCCGAGCTCCTACAATGAGCAGTTCTTC. Its protein product is CASSLEVSGGVPSSYNEQFF.

The chain joins TRBV9 to TRBJ2-2; tentative D call: TRBD1 (6 bases). The CDR3 is made up of 17 amino acids. The V end lost 2 bases, the J end lost 2 bases, and 16 bases lay between the germline ends. CDR1 is SGDLS and CDR2 is YYNGEE in the germline V gene. The CDR3 nucleotides are TGTGCCAGCAGCGTCTTGACAGGCCACGTTAACACCGGGGAGCTGTTTTTT. Its translation: CASSVLTGHVNTGELFF.

The table lists this clonotype with a few counts. V and J are TRBV20-1 and TRBJ2-3; the D gene is possibly TRBD1 (6 bases). This CDR3 comprises 21 residues. V was trimmed by 6 bases and J by 0 bases, leaving 34 bases between them. Germline-derived CDR1 and CDR2 are DFQATT and SNEGSKA (reference sequence). The CDR3 DNA reads TGCAGTGCGCCCACGAACCTAGGGGGAGAAGCCACCGTATCTAGCACAGATACGCAGTATTTT. This gives the protein CSAPTNLGGEATVSSTDTQYF.

V gene TRBV27 combines with J gene TRBJ1-5; tentative D call: TRBD1 (5 bases). Per the germline V gene, CDR1 is MNHEY and CDR2 is SMNVEV (reference sequence). The ends were cut back, 6 bases at V and 7 bases at J, with 16 bases in the middle. The CDR3 consists of 14 residues. The CDR3 spells CASRDGGEVQPQHF. CDR3 sequence (DNA): TGTGCCAGCAGGGATGGGGGGGAAGTCCAGCCCCAGCATTTT.

This clonotype was seen a few times. The chain recombines TRBV9 with TRBJ2-5, with D perhaps matching TRBD1 (5 bases). The V and J ends lost 3 bases and 1 base respectively, with 10 bases between them. The CDR3 is 14 residues long. Per the germline V gene, CDR1 is SGDLS and CDR2 is YYNGEE. CDR3 sequence: CASSGGAIQETQYF. In DNA, the CDR3 is TGTGCCAGCAGCGGTGGGGCCATCCAAGAGACCCAGTACTTC.

The genes are TRBV6-1 and TRBJ2-7, with 7 positions matching TRBD1. Per germline, CDR1 MNHNS and CDR2 SASEGT. This CDR3 is 15 amino acids long. Trimming took 1 base from V and 2 from J; bases not matched to a gene: 5. As DNA, the CDR3 is TGTGCCAGCAGTGAAGGGGGACAGCGGACCTACGAGCAGTACTTC. Translation: CASSEGGQRTYEQYF.